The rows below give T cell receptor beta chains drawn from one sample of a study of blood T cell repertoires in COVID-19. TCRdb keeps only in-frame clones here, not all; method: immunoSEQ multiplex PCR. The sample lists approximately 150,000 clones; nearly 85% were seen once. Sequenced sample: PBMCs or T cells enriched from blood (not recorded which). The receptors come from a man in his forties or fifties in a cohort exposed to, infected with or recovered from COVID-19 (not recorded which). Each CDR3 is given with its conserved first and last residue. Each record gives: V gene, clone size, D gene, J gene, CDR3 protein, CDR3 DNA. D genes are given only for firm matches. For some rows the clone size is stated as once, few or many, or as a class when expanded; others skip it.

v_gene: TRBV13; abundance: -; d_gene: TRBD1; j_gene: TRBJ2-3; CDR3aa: CASSYRSGGASTDTQYF; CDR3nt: TGTGCCAGCAGCTACCGATCAGGGGGAGCAAGCACAGATACGCAGTATTTT
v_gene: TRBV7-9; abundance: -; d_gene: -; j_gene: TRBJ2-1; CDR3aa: CASSLMEGEQFF; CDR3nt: TGTGCCAGCAGCTTAATGGAGGGGGAGCAGTTCTTC
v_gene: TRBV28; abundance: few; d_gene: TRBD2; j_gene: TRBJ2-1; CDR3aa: CASRVPLGRPEFGEQFF; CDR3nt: TGTGCCAGCAGGGTCCCTCTCGGGAGGCCGGAATTCGGTGAGCAGTTCTTC
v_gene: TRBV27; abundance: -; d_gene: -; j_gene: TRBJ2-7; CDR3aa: CASSHGTPYEQYF; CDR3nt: TGTGCCAGCTCACACGGGACTCCCTACGAGCAGTACTTC
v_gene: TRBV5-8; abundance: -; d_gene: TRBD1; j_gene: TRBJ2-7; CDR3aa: CASSLSGGLLTEQYF; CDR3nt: TGTGCCAGCAGCTTGTCAGGGGGCCTCCTTACCGAGCAGTACTTC
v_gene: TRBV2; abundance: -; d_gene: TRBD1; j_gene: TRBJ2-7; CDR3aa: CASSDLDRASNEQYF; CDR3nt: TGTGCCAGCAGTGACCTCGACAGGGCTTCTAACGAGCAGTACTTC
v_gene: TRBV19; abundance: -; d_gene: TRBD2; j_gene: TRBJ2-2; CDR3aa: CASSPSGGPPGELFF; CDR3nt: TGTGCCAGTAGTCCTAGCGGGGGCCCCCCCGGGGAGCTGTTTTTT
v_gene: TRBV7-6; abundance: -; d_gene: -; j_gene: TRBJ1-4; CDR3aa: CASSLAGGGYEKLFF; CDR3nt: TGTGCCAGCAGCTTAGCCGGAGGAGGATACGAAAAACTGTTTTTT
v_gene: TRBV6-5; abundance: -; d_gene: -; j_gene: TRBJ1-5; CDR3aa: CASSYSGASNQPQHF; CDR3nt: TGTGCCAGCAGCTACAGCGGGGCCAGCAATCAGCCCCAGCATTTT
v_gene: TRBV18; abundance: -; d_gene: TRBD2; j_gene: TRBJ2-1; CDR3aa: CASSPVGRREGSFF; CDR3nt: TGTGCCAGCTCACCAGTTGGCCGGCGGGAGGGCTCGTTCTTC
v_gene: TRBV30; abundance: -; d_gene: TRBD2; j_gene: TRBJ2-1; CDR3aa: CAWSVLGGGNEQFF; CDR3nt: TGTGCCTGGAGTGTACTCGGGGGGGGAAATGAGCAGTTCTTC
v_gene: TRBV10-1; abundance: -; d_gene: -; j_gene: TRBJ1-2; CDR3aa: CASIPVQTF; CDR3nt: TGCGCCAGCATCCCAGTTCAAACCTTC
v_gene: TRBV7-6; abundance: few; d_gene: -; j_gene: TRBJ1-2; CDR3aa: CASSLAGDKRSYGYTF; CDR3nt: TGTGCCAGCAGCTTAGCGGGGGACAAAAGATCCTATGGCTACACCTTC
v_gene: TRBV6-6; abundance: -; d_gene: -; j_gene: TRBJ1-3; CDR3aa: CASSYTPDSSGNTIYF; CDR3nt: TGTGCCAGCAGTTATACTCCAGACAGCTCTGGAAACACCATATATTTT
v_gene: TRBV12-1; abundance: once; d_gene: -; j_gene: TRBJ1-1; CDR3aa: CASSAQGNTEAFF; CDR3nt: TGTGCCAGCAGCGCACAGGGAAACACTGAAGCTTTCTTT
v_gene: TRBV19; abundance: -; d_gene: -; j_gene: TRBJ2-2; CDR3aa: CASSRSIPEMNTGELFF; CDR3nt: TGTGCCAGTAGTCGTTCTATACCCGAAATGAACACCGGGGAGCTGTTTTTT
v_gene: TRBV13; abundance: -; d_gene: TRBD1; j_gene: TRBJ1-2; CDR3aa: CASSGQALANYGYTF; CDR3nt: TGTGCCAGCAGCGGACAGGCCTTAGCTAACTATGGCTACACCTTC
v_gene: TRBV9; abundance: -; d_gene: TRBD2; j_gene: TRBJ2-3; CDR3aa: CASSVGSGRVVNTDTQYF; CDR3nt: TGTGCCAGCAGCGTAGGGAGCGGGAGAGTGGTTAACACAGATACGCAGTATTTT
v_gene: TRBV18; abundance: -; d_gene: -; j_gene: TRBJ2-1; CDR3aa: CASSPRALRDEQFF; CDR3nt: TGTGCCAGCTCACCACGGGCCCTAAGAGATGAGCAGTTCTTC
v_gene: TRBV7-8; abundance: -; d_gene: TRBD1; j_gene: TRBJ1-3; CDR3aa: CASSSPWDRQSSGNTIYF; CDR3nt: TGTGCCAGCAGCTCCCCTTGGGACAGGCAGAGCTCTGGAAACACCATATATTTT
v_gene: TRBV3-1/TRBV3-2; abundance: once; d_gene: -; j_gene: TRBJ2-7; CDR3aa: CASSQVADGRLYEQYF; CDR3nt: TGTGCCAGCAGCCAAGTTGCGGATGGCCGCTTATACGAGCAGTACTTC
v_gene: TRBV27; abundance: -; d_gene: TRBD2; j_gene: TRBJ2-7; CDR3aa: CASSSPRTSGGYEQYF; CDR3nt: TGTGCCAGCAGTTCCCCACGGACTAGCGGGGGCTACGAGCAGTACTTC